This record concerns one T cell receptor (beta chain) sequence. Antigen specificity is unknown. Enrollment shut out patients with autoimmune disease history or systemic immunosuppression. The method was immunoSEQ multiplex PCR; TCRdb's version includes in-frame clones alone and lacks a portion of them. Here the sample spans 35,000 to 40,000 clones, around 82% being singletons. There are 14 residues in the CDR3. V gave up 7 bases and J gave up 3 bases; unmatched junction bases: 7. Germline values: CDR1 SQVTM, CDR2 ANQGSEA. These data come from a study of OX40 agonist ivuxolimab in advanced cancers. Across the whole study: Males comprised approximately 81% of the group, whose mean age was approximately 61 years (range about 20 to 85). Whole-study results and caveats: In the 0.1 to 3.0 mg/kg range, CD4+ and CD8+ blood T cells had expanded clonally by week 6. Low clonal expansion, among the lowest seen, marked partial responders at 0.1-3.0 mg/kg.

The sequence derives from an adult with an advanced solid tumor such as melanoma, head and neck, liver or kidney cancer. The rearrangement links TRBV29-1 to TRBJ2-2, with 8 bases lining up with TRBD1. The material sequenced was CD4+ or CD8+ T cells sorted from blood, taken in a trial of the OX40 agonist ivuxolimab. In nucleotides, the CDR3 is TGCAGCGCAGGGGGACAGGCTTACACCGGGGAGCTGTTTTTT. Translation: CSAGGQAYTGELFF.